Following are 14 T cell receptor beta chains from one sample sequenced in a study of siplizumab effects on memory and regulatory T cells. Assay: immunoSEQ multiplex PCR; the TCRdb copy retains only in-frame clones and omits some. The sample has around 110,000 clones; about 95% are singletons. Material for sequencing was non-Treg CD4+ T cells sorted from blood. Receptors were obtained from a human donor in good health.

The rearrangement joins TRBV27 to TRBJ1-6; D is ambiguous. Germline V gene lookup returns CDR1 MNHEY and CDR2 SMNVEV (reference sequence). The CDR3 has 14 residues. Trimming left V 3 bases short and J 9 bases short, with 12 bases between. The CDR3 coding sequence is TGTGCCAGCAGTTTGGATTGGGGTTCTTCACCCCTCCACTTT. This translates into CASSLDWGSSPLHF.

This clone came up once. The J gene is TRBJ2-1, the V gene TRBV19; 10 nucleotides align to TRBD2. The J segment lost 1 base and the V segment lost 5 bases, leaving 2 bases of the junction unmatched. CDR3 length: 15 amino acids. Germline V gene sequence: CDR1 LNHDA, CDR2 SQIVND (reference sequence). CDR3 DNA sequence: TGTGCCAGTAGTTCTAGCGGGGGATCCTACAATGAGCAGTTCTTC. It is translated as CASSSSGGSYNEQFF. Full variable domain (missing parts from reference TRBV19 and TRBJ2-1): DGGITQSPKYLFRKEGQNVTLSCEQNLNHDAMYWYRQDPGQGLRLIYYSQIVNDFQKGDIAEGYSVSREKKESFPLTVTSAQKNPTAFYLCASSSSGGSYNEQFFGPGTRLTVL.

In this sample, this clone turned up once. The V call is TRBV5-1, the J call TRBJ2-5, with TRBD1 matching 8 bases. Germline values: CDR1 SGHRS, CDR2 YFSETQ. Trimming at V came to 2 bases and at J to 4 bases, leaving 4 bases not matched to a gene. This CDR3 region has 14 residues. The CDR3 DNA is TGCGCCAGCAGCTTACGACAGGGGACAGAGACCCAGTACTTC. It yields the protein CASSLRQGTETQYF.

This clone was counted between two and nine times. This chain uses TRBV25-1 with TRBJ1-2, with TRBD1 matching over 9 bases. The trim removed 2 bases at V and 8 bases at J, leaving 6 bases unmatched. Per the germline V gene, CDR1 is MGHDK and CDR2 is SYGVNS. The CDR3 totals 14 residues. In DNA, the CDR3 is TGTGCCAGCAGTGAACCGACAGGGGGTGCGGGCTACACCTTC. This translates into CASSEPTGGAGYTF.

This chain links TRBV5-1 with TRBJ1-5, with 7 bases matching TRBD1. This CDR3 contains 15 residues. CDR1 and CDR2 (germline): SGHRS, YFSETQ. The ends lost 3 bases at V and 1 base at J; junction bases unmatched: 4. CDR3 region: CASSWEGQSNQPQHF. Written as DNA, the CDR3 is TGCGCCAGCAGCTGGGAGGGACAGAGCAATCAGCCCCAGCATTTT.

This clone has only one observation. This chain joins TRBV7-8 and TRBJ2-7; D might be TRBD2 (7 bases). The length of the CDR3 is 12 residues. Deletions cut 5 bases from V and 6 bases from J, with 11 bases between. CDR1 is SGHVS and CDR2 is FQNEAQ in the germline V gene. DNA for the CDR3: TGTGCCAGCAGCGGGGGGGCGGGCGAGCAGTACTTC. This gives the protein CASSGGAGEQYF.

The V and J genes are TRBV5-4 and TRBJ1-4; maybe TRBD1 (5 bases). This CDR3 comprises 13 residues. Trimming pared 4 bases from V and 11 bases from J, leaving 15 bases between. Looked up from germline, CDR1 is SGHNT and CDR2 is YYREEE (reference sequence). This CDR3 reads CASSRGPLEKLFF. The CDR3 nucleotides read TGTGCCAGCAGCCGGGGACCCCTGGAGAAACTGTTTTTT. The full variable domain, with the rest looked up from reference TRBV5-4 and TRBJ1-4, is ETGVTQSPTHLIKTRGQQVTLRCSSQSGHNTVSWYQQALGQGPQFIFQYYREEENGRGNFPPRFSGLQFPNYSSELNVNALELDDSALYLCASSRGPLEKLFFGSGTQLSVL.

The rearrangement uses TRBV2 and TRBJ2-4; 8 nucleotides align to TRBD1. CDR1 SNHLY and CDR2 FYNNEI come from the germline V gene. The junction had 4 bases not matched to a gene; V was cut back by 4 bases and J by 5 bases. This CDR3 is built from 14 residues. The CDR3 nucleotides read TGTGCCAGCAGTGGACAGGGGTACCAAAACATTCAGTACTTC. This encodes CASSGQGYQNIQYF.

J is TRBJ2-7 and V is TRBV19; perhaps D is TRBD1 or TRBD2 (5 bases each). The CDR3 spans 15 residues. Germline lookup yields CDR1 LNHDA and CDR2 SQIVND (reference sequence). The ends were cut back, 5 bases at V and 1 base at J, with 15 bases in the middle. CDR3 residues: CASSSGLGESYEQYF. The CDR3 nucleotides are TGTGCCAGTAGTTCGGGGCTGGGTGAGTCCTACGAGCAGTACTTC. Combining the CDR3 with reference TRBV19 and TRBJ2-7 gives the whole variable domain DGGITQSPKYLFRKEGQNVTLSCEQNLNHDAMYWYRQDPGQGLRLIYYSQIVNDFQKGDIAEGYSVSREKKESFPLTVTSAQKNPTAFYLCASSSGLGESYEQYFGPGTRLTVT.

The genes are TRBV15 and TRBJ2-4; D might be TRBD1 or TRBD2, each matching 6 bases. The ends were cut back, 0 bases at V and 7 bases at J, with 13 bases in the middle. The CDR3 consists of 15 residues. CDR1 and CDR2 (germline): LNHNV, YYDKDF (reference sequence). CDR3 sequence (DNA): TGTGCCACCAGCAGAGATCGGGGGCAGGGGAACATTCAGTACTTC. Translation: CATSRDRGQGNIQYF.

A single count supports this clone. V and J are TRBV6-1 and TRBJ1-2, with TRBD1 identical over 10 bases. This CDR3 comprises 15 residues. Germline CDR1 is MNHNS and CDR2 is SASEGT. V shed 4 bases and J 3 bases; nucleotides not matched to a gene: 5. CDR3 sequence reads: CASSAGQGGDYGYTF. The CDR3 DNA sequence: TGTGCCAGCAGTGCCGGACAGGGGGGGGACTATGGCTACACCTTC.

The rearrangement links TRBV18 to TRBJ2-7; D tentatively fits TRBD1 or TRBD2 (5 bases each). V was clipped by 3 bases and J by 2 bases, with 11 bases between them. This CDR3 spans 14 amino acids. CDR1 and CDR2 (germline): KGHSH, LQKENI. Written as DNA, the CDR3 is TGTGCCAGCTCACCCTCCGGGACGGCCTACGAGCAGTACTTC. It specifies CASSPSGTAYEQYF.

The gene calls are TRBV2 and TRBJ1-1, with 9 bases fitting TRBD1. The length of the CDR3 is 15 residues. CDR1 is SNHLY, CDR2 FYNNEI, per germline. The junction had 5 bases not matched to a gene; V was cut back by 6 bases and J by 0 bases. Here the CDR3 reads CASRMGQGLNTEAFF. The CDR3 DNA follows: TGTGCCAGCAGGATGGGACAGGGCCTGAACACTGAAGCTTTCTTT.

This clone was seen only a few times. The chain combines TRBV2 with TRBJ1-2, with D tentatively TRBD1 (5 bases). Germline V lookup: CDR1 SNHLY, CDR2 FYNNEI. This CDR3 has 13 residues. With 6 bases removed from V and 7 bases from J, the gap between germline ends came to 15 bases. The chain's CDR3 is CASSGTKEGGYTF. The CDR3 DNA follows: TGTGCCAGCAGCGGGACGAAGGAGGGTGGCTACACCTTC.